This T cell receptor beta chain derives from a study of blood T cell repertoires in COVID-19. Study overall: Acute and convalescent COVID-19 specimens originated in the United States, Italy and Spain. T cells, B-cell-depleted T cells, or PBMCs provided the cDNA or gDNA that served as material.

The V end was cut by 4 bases, the J end by 3 bases, with 21 bases between. CDR1 and CDR2 from the germline V gene are MGHRA and YSYEKL. The CDR3 runs to 17 residues. Profiled with immunoSEQ multiplex PCR; TCRdb holds only in-frame clones, not every one. The table shows about 310,000 clones, with around 87% occurring only once. Sequenced material: peripheral blood. This sequence originates from a man aged 50 or older with active or convalescent COVID-19. J is TRBJ1-1 and V is TRBV4-1; possible D gene TRBD1, 6 bases. This CDR3 reads CASSRFTRGLLDTEAFF. The CDR3, as DNA: TGCGCCAGCAGCCGTTTTACCAGGGGCCTCCTCGACACTGAAGCTTTCTTT.